A selection of T cell receptor beta chains follows, all from one sample in a study of spatial heterogeneity in lung cancer. TCRdb recomputed calls from the 5' RACE reads with MiXCR, one row per CDR3 protein. The table shows under 100,000 distinct CDR3 sequences, with approximately 8.5% occurring only once. The sample was PBMCs, taken at surgery. Source of these receptors: a male donor with early-stage non-small cell lung cancer. CDR3s include the opening cysteine and the closing phenylalanine or tryptophan.

j_call v_call cdr3_aa
TRBJ1-3 TRBV7-2 CASSLAFGGISGNTIYF
TRBJ1-1 TRBV6-5 CASSYDLLNTEAFF
TRBJ1-5 TRBV24-1 CATSDFGGQPQHF
TRBJ2-2 TRBV5-6 CASSSTNTGELFF
TRBJ2-2 TRBV5-1 CASSPLASGELFF
TRBJ2-1 TRBV4-2 CASSLAGPTHGNEQFF
TRBJ2-5 TRBV20-1 CSASVGSQETQYF
TRBJ2-6 TRBV7-2 CASSLLGEAGANVLTF
TRBJ2-5 TRBV9 CASSVVGGQETQYF
TRBJ2-7 TRBV7-9 CASSLVVGEQYF
TRBJ2-5 TRBV28 CASSLSGAETQYF
TRBJ2-3 TRBV9 CASSALGGVVTDTQYF
TRBJ2-7 TRBV20-1 CSAIELEGREQYF
TRBJ2-7 TRBV10-3 CAISGIEGEQYF
TRBJ1-6 TRBV5-1 CASTRDRGNSPLHF
TRBJ2-1 TRBV7-2 CASSLGTSRGNEQFF
TRBJ2-1 TRBV7-9 CATSGGTGTSGIWEQFF
TRBJ1-1 TRBV3-1 CASSQQTTPEAFF
TRBJ2-3 TRBV6-2/TRBV6-3 CASSTRQRGTDTQYF
TRBJ2-6 TRBV6-2/TRBV6-3 CASSTGSSGANVLTF
TRBJ2-7 TRBV4-2 CASSHPRDQEQYF
TRBJ1-1 TRBV6-2/TRBV6-3 CASTRLNTEAFF
TRBJ1-6 TRBV7-2 CASSLAQEMTLHF
TRBJ2-4 TRBV28 CASSLYLVNIQYF
TRBJ1-1 TRBV18 CASSPRENTEAFF
TRBJ1-1 TRBV7-9 CASSLTVPGQGATEAFF
TRBJ2-3 TRBV5-4 CASSLEADTQYF
TRBJ1-5 TRBV7-2 CASSLQGPGQPQHF
TRBJ1-2 TRBV4-3 CASSQDGGDWDYGYTF